This entry describes one T cell receptor beta chain. What this receptor recognizes is not known. No much larger clone exists at a distance of one base, and base qualities are not known. This entry is derived from a study of shared clonotypes between healthy human individuals (dated by TCRdb to about 2020). Notes on the research overall: The cohort included three men and a couple of women between 18 and 49 years of age. Per donor, three plates each were used for CD4 naive and CD4 memory, two for CD8 naive, and one for CD8 memory. To estimate repertoire size and how much clonotypes are shared between individuals, the study performed deep sequencing of blood TCR repertoires from a few healthy adults. Libraries were prepared and TCR repertoires were sequenced by different laboratories using diverse techniques, in order to increase sequencing depth and limit assay-specific biases. Leukapheresis yielded between about 0.85 and 10 billion PBMCs per donor.

The investigation overall reported the following: Incomplete sequencing was indicated by rarefaction of sorted-subset datasets, despite the large sequencing depth. Based on pairwise subsampling, the degree of clonotype sharing among donors was expected to be affected by sequencing depth. Sampling was restricted to blood, and TCR repertoires in tissue are likely to differ from TCR repertoires in blood. Higher generation probabilities were observed for clonotypes shared by all four sorted-subset donors than for non-shared clonotypes. Naive subsets generally had larger estimated clonotype richness than memory subsets. The small number of donors limited the genetic and exposure-history diversity represented. When several donors were compared, the shared fraction of clonotypes was roughly 4.8% for naive CD4, less than 4% for naive CD8, 2% to 2.5% for memory CD4, and under 0.5% for memory CD8.

CDR1 and CDR2 were assigned from the germline V gene as SQVTM and ANQGSEA. The CDR3 spans 12 residues, from the cysteine through the phenylalanine. Only the CDR3 DNA is retained, 36 bases long and in frame from the first base. At the junction V is shortened by 2 bases and J by 1 base, with 6 bases in between. Using the deep immunoSEQ assay, TCR CDR3 regions were amplified from genomic DNA by multiplex PCR. Genomic DNA extracted from each cell subset was distributed evenly over all wells of several immunoSEQ 96-well plates, and each plate served as one replicate. Each replicate PCR for sorted subsets received about 200 ng genomic DNA, equal to around 32,000 T cell genomes. Purified libraries were quantified with a Qubit 3.0 fluorometer, sized on a Bioanalyzer 2100, and re-quantified with the KAPA Library Quantification kit. Every immunoSEQ 96-well plate was sequenced on a separate single-read 150-cycle Illumina NextSeq 550 flow cell. Under the source paper's analysis protocol: Because the immunoSEQ output held only junctional sequences and lacked quality scores, the filtering could not match the filtering applied to full-length reads. Sequences were annotated with PyIR, a Python wrapper for IgBLAST v1.9, using IMGT germline references to assign V/J genes and CDR3. Reads were filtered out if the reads had weak V/J assignments (E-value above 1e-6), no CDR3, stop codons, out-of-frame junctions, or ambiguous translated residues. A V3J clonotype was defined by an identical inferred V gene, J gene, and CDR3 amino acid sequence. Percentage overlap between repertoires was computed as shared unique clonotypes divided by the size of the smaller repertoire. Richness of each repertoire was evaluated using RTK rarefaction, the Chao1 estimator, and Recon v2.1 estimates of unobserved clonotypes. For all TCRbeta clonotypes obtained by the gDNA method from four donors, generation probabilities were computed with OLGA. Not all clones reach the TCRdb copy of this immuneACCESS table, which keeps in-frame sequences only. Checked studies attribute under half of the gap to unresolved V genes and leave the rest unexplained. V, J and clone size were drawn from that table, and D and trimming were deduced from the DNA. A total of approximately 2.5 million clones appear in this sample, 90% to 95% of them only once. The ten largest make up more than 0.12% of the sample.

The donors were healthy, HIV-negative adults who had no recently reported acute infections or vaccinations. All donors were Caucasian adults living in Nashville, Tennessee, USA. CD4+ T cells were enriched by magnetic negative selection; naive cells were then positively selected on CD45RA, and the negative fraction formed the memory subset. Blood was obtained by leukapheresis, after which PBMCs were separated by Ficoll-Histopaque density gradient centrifugation and cryopreserved in liquid nitrogen vapor phase. Purity and quantity of every magnetically sorted T cell population were checked by analytical flow cytometry. Genomic DNA was isolated from each sorted fraction and quantified by UV absorbance on a Nanodrop 2000c.

The material sequenced was naive CD4+ T cells sorted from blood. The cell subset or site label for this specimen denotes: CD45RA+ positively selected. The sequence was obtained from a man aged 18 to 30 in good health. Rearrangement joined TRBV29-1 to TRBJ2-7, with the identity of the D gene unclear. The CDR3 protein sequence reads: CSVEFPSYEQYF. The DNA sequence reads TGCAGCGTTGAATTTCCATCCTACGAGCAGTACTTC.